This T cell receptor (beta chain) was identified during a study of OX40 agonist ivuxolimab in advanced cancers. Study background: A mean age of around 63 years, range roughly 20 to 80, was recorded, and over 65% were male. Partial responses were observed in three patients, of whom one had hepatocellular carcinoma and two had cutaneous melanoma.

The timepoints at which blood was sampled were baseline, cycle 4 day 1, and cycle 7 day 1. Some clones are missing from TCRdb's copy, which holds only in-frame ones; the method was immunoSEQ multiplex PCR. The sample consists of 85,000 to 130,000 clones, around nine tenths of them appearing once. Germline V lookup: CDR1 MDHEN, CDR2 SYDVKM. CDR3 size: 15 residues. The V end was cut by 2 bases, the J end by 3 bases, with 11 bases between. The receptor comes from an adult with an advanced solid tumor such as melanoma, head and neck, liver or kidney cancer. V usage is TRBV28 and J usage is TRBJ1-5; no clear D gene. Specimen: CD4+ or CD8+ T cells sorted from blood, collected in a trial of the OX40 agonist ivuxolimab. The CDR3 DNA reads TGTGCCAGCAGTTTAGGTGCCAGTCCCAATCAGCCCCAGCATTTT. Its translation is CASSLGASPNQPQHF.